This entry lists 19 T cell receptor beta chains sequenced from one sample in a study of blood T cell repertoires in COVID-19. TCRdb's copy holds only in-frame clones and misses some; the assay was immunoSEQ multiplex PCR. The sample has approximately 240,000 clones; 75% to 90% are singletons. Sequenced input: PBMCs or T cells enriched from blood (not recorded which). Receptors were obtained from a young woman in a cohort exposed to, infected with or recovered from COVID-19 (not recorded which).

V gene TRBV7-2 combines with J gene TRBJ2-1, with D unresolved. The germline V gene has CDR1 SGHTA and CDR2 FQGNSA. The CDR3 is 12 residues long. Trimming pared 3 bases from V and 8 bases from J, leaving 8 bases between. CDR3 nucleotide sequence: TGTGCCAGCAGCTTTTACGGGTATGAGCAGTTCTTC. Encoded protein: CASSFYGYEQFF. Full variable domain (outside the CDR3, taken from reference TRBV7-2 and TRBJ2-1): GAGVSQSPSNKVTEKGKDVELRCDPISGHTALYWYRQSLGQGLEFLIYFQGNSAPDKSGLPSDRFSAERTGGSVSTLTIQRTQQEDSAVYLCASSFYGYEQFFGPGTRLTVL.

The chain links TRBV11-3 to TRBJ1-2; 8 positions match TRBD1. This CDR3 is 15 amino acids long. Unmatched junction bases numbered 7, after V lost 0 bases and J lost 7 bases. Germline V gene sequence: CDR1 SGHNT, CDR2 YENEEA. CDR3 coding DNA: TGTGCCAGCAGCTTAGATCTTGGACAGGGCGGTGGCTACACCTTC. It is translated as CASSLDLGQGGGYTF.

The chain carries TRBV6-5 and TRBJ2-2; D is possibly TRBD2 (5 bases). V shed 6 bases and J shed 1 base, with 9 bases lying between them. This CDR3 is 14 amino acids long. Germline V gene data show CDR1 as MNHEY and CDR2 as SVGAGI. The CDR3 nucleotides read TGTGCCAGCAGAAGGGAGTGGAACACCGGGGAGCTGTTTTTT. Protein: CASRREWNTGELFF.

The chain carries TRBV29-1 and TRBJ1-4, with 10 bases matching TRBD1. CDR1 and CDR2 (germline): SQVTM, ANQGSEA. This CDR3 is built from 15 residues. The V gene end was trimmed by 5 bases and the J gene end by 3 bases; junction bases not matched to a gene: 6. The CDR3 sequence: CSVSGQGGANEKLFF. The CDR3 bases are TGCAGCGTTAGCGGACAGGGGGGAGCTAATGAAAAACTGTTTTTT.

The V gene is TRBV6-5, the J gene TRBJ1-5, with D possibly TRBD1 on 6 matching bases. Trimming took 6 bases from V and 7 from J, leaving 13 bases between them. The germline gives CDR1 MNHEY, CDR2 SVGAGI. The length of the CDR3 is 13 residues. The CDR3 spells CASRRGGGQPQHF. The CDR3 DNA reads TGTGCCAGCAGAAGGGGGGGCGGGCAGCCCCAGCATTTT.

The rearrangement joins TRBV11-2 to TRBJ2-2; D is uncertain. V was clipped by 1 base and J by 2 bases, with 11 bases between them. Germline V gives CDR1 SGHAT, CDR2 FQNNGV. CDR3 length equals 16 residues. The CDR3 bases are TGTGCCAGCAGCTTAGGTAGCTACATTAACACCGGGGAGCTGTTTTTT. Its translation is CASSLGSYINTGELFF.

This sequence joins TRBV14 and TRBJ1-6; D ambiguous. CDR1 and CDR2 (germline): SGHDN, FVKESK. V was clipped by 1 base and J by 1 base, with 8 bases between them. The CDR3 is 16 residues long. CDR3 amino acids: CASSQGGASYNSPLHF. Here the CDR3 DNA reads TGTGCCAGCAGCCAAGGAGGCGCGTCCTATAATTCACCCCTCCACTTT.

V and J are TRBV5-6 and TRBJ2-3; 9 bases are a match to TRBD1. The CDR3 covers 16 residues. With V trimmed by 6 bases and J by 1 base, 9 bases remained unmatched. CDR1 and CDR2 (germline): SGHDT, YYEEEE. The CDR3 reads CASTLMGQGGTDTQYF. CDR3 sequence (DNA): TGTGCCAGCACCCTAATGGGACAGGGAGGCACAGATACGCAGTATTTT. The whole variable domain, filled in from reference TRBV5-6 and TRBJ2-3, reads DAGVTQSPTHLIKTRGQQVTLRCSPKSGHDTVSWYQQALGQGPQFIFQYYEEEERQRGNFPDRFSGHQFPNYSSELNVNALLLGDSALYLCASTLMGQGGTDTQYFGPGTRLTVL.

This sequence joins TRBV11-2 and TRBJ1-1; 7 bases agree with TRBD1. CDR1 is SGHAT and CDR2 is FQNNGV in the germline V gene. The junction had 9 bases not matched to a gene; V was cut back by 4 bases and J by 1 base. The CDR3 consists of 16 residues. The CDR3 spells CASSYRWTGENTEAFF. The CDR3 DNA reads TGTGCCAGCAGCTATAGGTGGACAGGAGAGAACACTGAAGCTTTCTTT.

The chain links TRBV2 to TRBJ2-3; tentative D call: TRBD1 (6 bases). Trimming cost V 8 bases and J 2 bases, with 17 bases left between them. The CDR3 runs 15 residues. Germline V CDR1 and CDR2: SNHLY, FYNNEI. DNA of the CDR3: TGTGCCAGCTTTTTAGGGACATCTCACACAGATACGCAGTATTTT. This sequence encodes CASFLGTSHTDTQYF.

The chain joins TRBV7-6 to TRBJ2-5; 14 positions agree with TRBD2. Losses at the gene ends were 5 bases for V and 5 bases for J; bases not matched to a gene: 7. Germline lookup yields CDR1 SGHVS and CDR2 FNYEAQ. This CDR3 region has 16 residues. CDR3 in amino acids: CASSQTSGRARETQYF. Here the CDR3 DNA reads TGTGCCAGCAGCCAGACTAGCGGGAGGGCCCGGGAGACCCAGTACTTC.

The V and J genes are TRBV3-1 (or the pseudogene TRBV3-2) and TRBJ2-7, with TRBD1 matching 7 bases. The CDR3 is made up of 16 amino acids. Unmatched junction bases numbered 7, after V lost 1 base and J lost 1 base. CDR1 LGHDT and CDR2 YNNKEL come from the germline V gene (reference sequence). The CDR3 spells CASSQGQGFPSYEQYF. CDR3 DNA sequence: TGTGCCAGCAGCCAAGGACAGGGCTTTCCTTCCTACGAGCAGTACTTC.

V gene TRBV18 combines with J gene TRBJ2-1; 9 bases are a match to TRBD2. Germline V gene data show CDR1 as KGHSH and CDR2 as LQKENI. The CDR3 spans 15 residues. Trimming cost V 3 bases and J 6 bases; bases outside gene matches: 6. This CDR3 is CASSPGREGLNEQFF. Written as DNA, the CDR3 is TGTGCCAGCTCACCGGGGCGGGAGGGCCTCAATGAGCAGTTCTTC.

The chain joins TRBV2 to TRBJ2-6; D may be TRBD2 (6 bases). Trimming stripped 8 bases from V and 2 bases from J, with 16 bases between. The CDR3 covers 16 residues. Germline loops: CDR1 SNHLY, CDR2 FYNNEI. The CDR3 coding sequence is TGTGCCAGCTCTGAGGACGGGGGTACTGGGGCCAACGTCCTGACTTTC. Translation gives CASSEDGGTGANVLTF.

The chain has TRBV6-5 and TRBJ1-5; no firm D call. Trimming cost V 0 bases and J 7 bases, with 7 bases left between them. CDR3 length: 13 residues. The germline CDR1 and CDR2 sequences are MNHEY and SVGAGI. CDR3 DNA sequence: TGTGCCAGCAGTTACTCCTATCGACAGCCCCAGCATTTT. This encodes CASSYSYRQPQHF.

The rearrangement links TRBV5-1 to TRBJ2-7; D may be TRBD1 (5 bases). This CDR3 region has 15 residues. Trimming shortened V by 6 bases and J by 3 bases, and 19 bases separated the two germline ends. Per germline, CDR1 SGHRS and CDR2 YFSETQ. CDR3 in amino acids: CASIVTVLRGYEQYF. The CDR3 DNA is TGCGCCAGCATAGTCACCGTTCTAAGGGGCTACGAGCAGTACTTC.

This chain links TRBV7-2 with TRBJ2-7; D is possibly TRBD2 (7 bases). Trimming pared 3 bases from V and 5 bases from J, leaving 14 bases between. CDR3 length equals 14 residues. Per germline, CDR1 SGHTA and CDR2 FQGNSA. The CDR3 DNA reads TGTGCCAGCAGCTTGGGGGGGGCGGGGCACGAGCAGTACTTC. This gives the protein CASSLGGAGHEQYF.

The chain links TRBV11-2 to TRBJ2-5; 8 nucleotides line up with TRBD1. V was clipped by 5 bases and J by 4 bases; unmatched bases: 6. The CDR3 sequence is 14 residues long. Germline V gives CDR1 SGHAT, CDR2 FQNNGV. The CDR3 bases are TGTGCCAGCAGCATTCCAGGGGGCGGAGAGACCCAGTACTTC. Translation gives CASSIPGGGETQYF.

V and J are TRBV5-1 and TRBJ1-4; 10 positions agree with TRBD1. This CDR3 comprises 14 residues. Per germline, CDR1 SGHRS and CDR2 YFSETQ. J gave up 8 bases and V 4 bases, and 5 bases lay outside the gene matches. DNA for the CDR3: TGCGCCAGCAGCGGGACAGGGGCGGGAGAAAAACTGTTTTTT. Amino acids: CASSGTGAGEKLFF.